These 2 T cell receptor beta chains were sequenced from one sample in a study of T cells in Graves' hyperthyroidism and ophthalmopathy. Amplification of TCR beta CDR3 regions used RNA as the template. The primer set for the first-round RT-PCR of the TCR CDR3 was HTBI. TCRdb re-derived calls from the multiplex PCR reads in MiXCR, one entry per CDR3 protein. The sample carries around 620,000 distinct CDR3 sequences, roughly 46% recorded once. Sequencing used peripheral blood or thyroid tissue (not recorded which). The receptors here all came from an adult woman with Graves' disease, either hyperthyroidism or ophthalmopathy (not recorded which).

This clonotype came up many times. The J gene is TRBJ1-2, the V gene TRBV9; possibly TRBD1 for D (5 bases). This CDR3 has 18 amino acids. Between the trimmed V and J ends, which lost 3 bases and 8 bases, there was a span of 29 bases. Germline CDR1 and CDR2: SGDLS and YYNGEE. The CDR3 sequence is CASSAQIQRDPGRMGYTF. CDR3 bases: TGTGCCAGCAGCGCGCAGATCCAACGGGACCCCGGAAGAATGGGCTACACCTTC.

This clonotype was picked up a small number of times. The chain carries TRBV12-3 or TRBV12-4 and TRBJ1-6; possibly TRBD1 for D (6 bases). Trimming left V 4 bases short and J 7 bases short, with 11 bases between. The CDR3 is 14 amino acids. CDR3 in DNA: TGTGCCAGCAGTTCTGGGGGGCAGAATTCACCCCTCCACTTT. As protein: CASSSGGQNSPLHF.